This T cell receptor (beta chain) comes out of a study of cytotoxic CD8 clonotypes in ibrutinib-treated CLL. Study information: Samples averaged approximately 260,000 productive templates and tens of thousands of productive rearrangements.

Study findings and constraints: There were few public clonotypes, and on treatment they contracted or stayed stable. A rise in clonality was seen at ibrutinib response, and a fall back toward baseline was seen at progression.

Germline CDR1 reads SGHRS; CDR2 reads YFSETQ. Trimming cost V 5 bases and J 0 bases, with 11 bases left between them. The CDR3 length is 15 residues. Comment on this clone: Its specificity is unknown.

Sequencing was designed to attain a depth spanning 1 in 200,000 to 1 in 1 million T cells. Profiled with immunoSEQ multiplex PCR; TCRdb holds only in-frame clones, not every one. The table has 55,000 to 80,000 clones, around 52% seen once. The chain couples TRBV5-1 to TRBJ2-2; no clear D gene. Sequenced material: PBMCs, taken after 12 months of ibrutinib treatment. This sequence was found in a human donor with chronic lymphocytic leukemia. CDR3 protein: CASRLSFANTGELFF. DNA of the CDR3: TGCGCCAGCAGGCTTTCATTCGCGAACACCGGGGAGCTGTTTTTT.